The 20 T cell receptor beta chains given below trace back to one sample, sequenced in a study of CD8 T cell repertoires and HIV-1 epitope variants (TCRdb year 2020). The protocol used for the library was the immunoSEQ multiplex PCR assay. Held by TCRdb, this immuneACCESS table contains in-frame sequences only and omits some clones. Under half of the omission traces to an unresolved V gene where checked; the cause of the rest is unknown. Across this sample there are roughly 5,200 clones, with roughly two thirds seen only once. 35% to 55% of the sample is in the top ten clones. What these receptors recognize is not known. The sample was cultured CD8+ T cells derived from PBMCs. The receptors derive from a male donor with HIV.

The rearrangement joins TRBV7-8 to TRBJ2-7; 9 bases are shared with TRBD1. Germline values: CDR1 SGHVS, CDR2 FQNEAQ. The length of the CDR3 is 15 residues. After removal of 1 base from V and 3 bases from J, the junction contained 4 bases not matched to a gene. The CDR3 coding sequence is TGTGCCAGCAGCTTAGTAGGGACAGGGAACTACGAGCAGTACTTC. Encoded protein: CASSLVGTGNYEQYF. Together with reference TRBV7-8 and TRBJ2-7, the CDR3 gives the full variable domain: GAGVSQSPRYKVAKRGQDVALRCDPISGHVSLFWYQQALGQGPEFLTYFQNEAQLDKSGLPSDRFFAERPEGSVSTLKIQRTQQEDSAVYLCASSLVGTGNYEQYFGPGTRLTVT.

The V call is TRBV7-2, the J call TRBJ2-1, with 12 bases fitting TRBD2. This CDR3 is 16 amino acids long. After removal of 1 base from V and 7 bases from J, the junction contained 5 bases not matched to a gene. The germline gives CDR1 SGHTA, CDR2 FQGNSA. In DNA, the CDR3 is TGTGCCAGCAGCTTAGGGTCCGGACTAGCGGGGAATGAGCAGTTCTTC. It codes for CASSLGSGLAGNEQFF.

This clone has only one observation. V gene TRBV6-5 combines with J gene TRBJ2-1; D unresolved. Germline CDR1 is MNHEY and CDR2 is SVGAGI. Trimming left V 8 bases short and J 10 bases short, with 15 bases between. The CDR3 covers 12 residues. The CDR3 protein is CASAEPLGEQFF. The CDR3 nucleotides are TGTGCCAGCGCTGAACCTCTTGGAGAGCAGTTCTTC.

The CDR3, as DNA: TGTGCCAGCAGCCAAGATAAAGTCCGCGGGACAGGTTTTCGGGGCTACACCTTC. Protein: CASSQDKVRGTGFRGYTF. The chain joins TRBV14 to TRBJ1-2; the match to TRBD1 covers 8 bases. CDR1 and CDR2 (germline): SGHDN, FVKESK. Trimming removed 0 bases from V and 8 bases from J; junction bases left unmatched: 17. The CDR3 consists of 18 residues.

Judged by abundance, this clone is medium-sized (0.01 to 0.1%). The chain uses TRBV6-5 and TRBJ2-2; perhaps TRBD1 as D (6 bases). CDR3 length equals 13 residues. Germline V gene data show CDR1 as MNHEY and CDR2 as SVGAGI. With 6 bases removed from V and 4 bases from J, the gap between germline ends came to 9 bases. The CDR3 loop reads CASSSDSTGELFF. The DNA for the CDR3 is TGTGCCAGCAGCTCGGACAGCACCGGGGAGCTGTTTTTT.

This chain links TRBV11-2 with TRBJ1-1, with TRBD1 as a possible D gene (6 bases). There are 15 residues in the CDR3. The V gene's germline CDR1 is SGHAT and CDR2 FQNNGV. V lost 2 bases to trimming and J lost 1 base, with 11 bases between them. The CDR3 region is CASSLLRGGNTEAFF. DNA for the CDR3: TGTGCCAGCAGCTTACTGAGGGGGGGGAACACTGAAGCTTTCTTT.

This chain links TRBV19 with TRBJ1-5; D not certain. The CDR3 loop spans 15 amino acids. Trimming took off 3 bases at V and 6 bases at J, with 15 bases between the two ends. From germline, CDR1 is LNHDA and CDR2 SQIVND (reference sequence). The CDR3 protein is CASSIGNSAGQPQHF. CDR3 sequence (DNA): TGTGCCAGTAGTATTGGGAACTCCGCCGGTCAGCCCCAGCATTTT. The whole variable domain, filled in from reference TRBV19 and TRBJ1-5, reads DGGITQSPKYLFRKEGQNVTLSCEQNLNHDAMYWYRQDPGQGLRLIYYSQIVNDFQKGDIAEGYSVSREKKESFPLTVTSAQKNPTAFYLCASSIGNSAGQPQHFGDGTRLSIL.

The rearrangement links TRBV5-4 to TRBJ2-1, with D perhaps being TRBD1 or TRBD2 (7 bases each). CDR1 and CDR2 from the germline V gene are SGHNT and YYREEE (reference sequence). The V and J ends lost 5 bases and 15 bases respectively, with 24 bases between them. This CDR3 is 14 amino acids long. CDR3 nucleotide sequence: TGTGCCAGCAGAGGGACAGCTAGCGGTCTACCCCCGTTCTTC. This gives the protein CASRGTASGLPPFF.

The chain employs TRBV6-4 and TRBJ2-7; D may match TRBD1 or TRBD2 (5 bases each). Germline V gives CDR1 MRHNA, CDR2 SNTAGT. V gave up 5 bases and J gave up 5 bases, with 16 bases separating them. The CDR3 consists of 14 residues. This CDR3 reads CASSPGPTGNEQYF. In DNA form, the CDR3 reads TGTGCCAGCAGTCCGGGACCCACCGGGAACGAGCAGTACTTC.

This clone appeared once. J is TRBJ1-1 and V is TRBV28, with TRBD1 matching over 8 bases. J lost 4 bases, V lost 3 bases, and 4 bases had no gene match. Germline V gives CDR1 MDHEN, CDR2 SYDVKM. The CDR3 length is 14 residues. The CDR3 DNA is TGTGCCAGCAGTTTCAACAGGGGGGGCACTGAAGCTTTCTTT. The encoded protein is CASSFNRGGTEAFF.

The chain uses TRBV13 and TRBJ1-2; 8 bases match TRBD1. V shed 4 bases, J shed 4 bases, and the junction held 8 bases outside the gene matches. This CDR3 comprises 15 residues. Germline CDR1 and CDR2: PRHDT and FYEKMQ (reference sequence). CDR3 DNA: TGTGCCAGCAGCTCGCAGGAGGACAGGGTCTATGGCTACACCTTC. Amino acid sequence: CASSSQEDRVYGYTF. The whole variable domain, remainder taken from reference TRBV13 and TRBJ1-2, is AAGVIQSPRHLIKEKRETATLKCYPIPRHDTVYWYQQGPGQDPQFLISFYEKMQSDKGSIPDRFSAQQFSDYHSELNMSSLELGDSALYFCASSSQEDRVYGYTFGSGTRLTVV.

V is TRBV19 and J is TRBJ2-1; 9 bases align to TRBD2. Looked up from germline, CDR1 is LNHDA and CDR2 is SQIVND (reference sequence). The ends lost 2 bases at V and 4 bases at J; junction bases unmatched: 3. This CDR3 region has 15 residues. CDR3: CASSISGGRYNEQFF. In nucleotides, the CDR3 is TGTGCCAGTAGTATAAGCGGGGGGCGATACAATGAGCAGTTCTTC.

This chain uses TRBV6-6 with TRBJ2-3; D may be TRBD2 (5 bases). Germline assignment: CDR1 MNHNY and CDR2 SVGAGI (reference sequence). CDR3 length equals 14 residues. The ends were cut back, 0 bases at V and 4 bases at J, with 8 bases in the middle. The chain's CDR3 is CASSYSGVPDTQYF. CDR3 nucleotides: TGTGCCAGCAGTTACTCGGGAGTCCCAGATACGCAGTATTTT.

The table lists this clone with a few counts. The chain couples TRBV7-2 to TRBJ2-1; D is unresolved. Germline CDR1 and CDR2: SGHTA and FQGNSA. V was shortened by 2 bases and J by 8 bases, with 10 bases between the two germline ends. CDR3 length: 13 amino acids. The CDR3 region is CASSLHWMDEQFF. Written as DNA, the CDR3 is TGTGCCAGCAGCTTACATTGGATGGATGAGCAGTTCTTC.

This sequence joins TRBV15 and TRBJ2-7; 11 positions match TRBD1. This CDR3 region has 15 residues. Germline V CDR1 and CDR2: LNHNV, YYDKDF (reference sequence). Trimming cost V 4 bases and J 5 bases; bases outside gene matches: 7. DNA for the CDR3: TGTGCCACCAGCATTGGTGGACAGGGGGCAGACGAGCAGTACTTC. Translation: CATSIGGQGADEQYF. The full variable domain, its missing parts supplied by reference TRBV15 and TRBJ2-7, is DAMVIQNPRYQVTQFGKPVTLSCSQTLNHNVMYWYQQKSSQAPKLLFHYYDKDFNNEADTPDNFQSRRPNTSFCFLDIRSPGLGDTAMYLCATSIGGQGADEQYFGPGTRLTVT.

V usage is TRBV19 and J usage is TRBJ2-7; 7 bases agree with TRBD2. This CDR3 spans 14 amino acids. The germline CDR1 and CDR2 sequences are LNHDA and SQIVND (reference sequence). The ends lost 3 bases at V and 4 bases at J; junction bases unmatched: 6. CDR3 amino acids: CASSIGGRLYEQYF. The CDR3, as DNA: TGTGCCAGTAGTATCGGCGGGAGATTGTACGAGCAGTACTTC.

The rearrangement uses TRBV5-6 and TRBJ2-3; 8 bases map to TRBD2. The CDR3 covers 18 residues. After removal of 7 bases from V and 3 bases from J, the junction contained 19 bases not matched to a gene. Germline CDR1 SGHDT, CDR2 YYEEEE. CDR3 residues: CASGWEGLTREGTDTQYF. As DNA, the CDR3 is TGTGCCAGCGGCTGGGAAGGTCTGACACGGGAGGGGACAGATACGCAGTATTTT.

DNA of the CDR3: TGTGCCAGCAGTTACTCGGTTCCCTACAGCTACGAGCAGTACTTC. Translating it yields CASSYSVPYSYEQYF. The chain carries TRBV6-5 and TRBJ2-7, with D unclear. V lost 0 bases to trimming and J lost 3 bases, with 12 bases between them. Per the germline V gene, CDR1 is MNHEY and CDR2 is SVGAGI. This CDR3 has 15 residues.

This clone was seen more than once but under ten times. The chain combines TRBV6-1 with TRBJ2-2; D call uncertain. This CDR3 region has 14 residues. The germline V gene encodes CDR1 MNHNS and CDR2 SASEGT. The V end was cut by 8 bases, the J end by 0 bases, with 10 bases between. The CDR3 bases are TGTGCCAGCTTTACGAACTCGAACACCGGGGAGCTGTTTTTT. Translation gives CASFTNSNTGELFF.

To note about this clone: The same CDR3 is also encoded by other DNA sequences in this sample. The chain joins TRBV5-6 to TRBJ1-5; TRBD1 might be the D (6 bases). Germline loops: CDR1 SGHDT, CDR2 YYEEEE. The length of the CDR3 is 14 residues. With 2 bases removed from V and 6 bases from J, the gap between germline ends came to 12 bases. This CDR3 reads CASSLGGRGQPQHF. The CDR3 DNA is TGTGCCAGCAGCTTAGGAGGCAGGGGTCAGCCCCAGCATTTT.